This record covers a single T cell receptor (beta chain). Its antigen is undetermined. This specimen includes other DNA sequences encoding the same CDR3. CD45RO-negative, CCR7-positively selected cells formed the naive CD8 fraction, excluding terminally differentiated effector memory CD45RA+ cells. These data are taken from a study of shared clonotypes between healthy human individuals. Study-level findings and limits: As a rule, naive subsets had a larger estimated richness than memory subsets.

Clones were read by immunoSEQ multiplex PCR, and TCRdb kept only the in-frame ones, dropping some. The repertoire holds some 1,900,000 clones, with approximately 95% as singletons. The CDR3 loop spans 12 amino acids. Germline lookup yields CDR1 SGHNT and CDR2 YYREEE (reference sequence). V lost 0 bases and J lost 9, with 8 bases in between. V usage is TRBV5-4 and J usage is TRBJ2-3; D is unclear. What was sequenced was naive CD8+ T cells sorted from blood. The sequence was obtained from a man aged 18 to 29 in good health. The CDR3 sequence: CASSLGVDTQYF. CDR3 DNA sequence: TGTGCCAGCAGCTTGGGAGTAGACACGCAGTATTTT.